Below are 16 T cell receptor beta chains sequenced from a single sample in a study of T cells in women clearing cervical HPV infection. Data came from immunoSEQ multiplex PCR; TCRdb stores just in-frame clones and leaves some out. Here the sample table reports under 40,000 clones. What was sequenced was blood buffy coat. The source is a woman aged 18 to 75 with a cervical HPV16 infection that either progressed to CIN3+ or cleared (not recorded which).

Turning to this clone: With the read ending 3 residues before the CDR3 end, the germline J gene is used to fill in that end. The genes are TRBV29-1 and TRBJ1-5; 10 positions match TRBD1. The CDR3 sequence is 13 residues long. The junction had 2 bases not matched to a gene; V was cut back by 4 bases and J by 5 bases. Germline V gene data show CDR1 as SQVTM and CDR2 as ANQGSEA. CDR3 amino acids: CSVGGTGDQPQHF. The sequenced CDR3 bases are TGCAGCGTTGGGGGGACAGGGGATCAGCCC.

The CDR3 sequence is CAWSEGSSYEQYF. CDR3 DNA, as far as it was read: TGTGCCTGGAGTGAGGGTAGCTCCTACGAG. The gene calls are TRBV30 and TRBJ2-7; D call uncertain. The DNA ends 3 residues before the CDR3 does, and the rest of the CDR3 is filled in from the germline J gene. V was cut by 1 base and J by 0 bases, with 7 bases left in between. This CDR3 region has 13 residues. Per the germline V gene, CDR1 is GTSNPN and CDR2 is SVGIG (reference sequence).

To note about this clone: The read finishes 3 residues shy of the CDR3 end, and the germline J gene is used to complete it. The V and J genes are TRBV11-2 and TRBJ2-3, with 11 bases fitting TRBD2. Losses at the gene ends were 4 bases for V and 6 bases for J; bases not matched to a gene: 3. This CDR3 contains 14 residues. Germline V gene lookup returns CDR1 SGHAT and CDR2 FQNNGV. CDR3 DNA (partial): TGTGCCAGCAGCTCTAGCGGGGGGTGGGATACG. Encoded protein: CASSSSGGWDT. The CDR3 in its entirety is CASSSSGGWDTQYF.

On this clone itself: The sequenced fragment ends 3 residues before the CDR3 boundary, so the rest is inferred from the germline J gene. This chain connects TRBV5-1 to TRBJ1-5; 7 bases match TRBD1. J lost 6 bases, V lost 2 bases, and 5 bases had no gene match. The CDR3 totals 14 residues. CDR1 SGHRS and CDR2 YFSETQ come from the germline V gene. CDR3 loop: CASSFEGAGQPQHF. Incomplete CDR3 DNA: TGCGCCAGCAGCTTCGAGGGGGCTGGTCAGCCC.

A note on this clone: The read ends 3 residues shy of where the CDR3 ends; the end is completed using the germline J gene. The chain uses TRBV19 and TRBJ1-1; TRBD1 aligns across 8 bases. This CDR3 has 13 residues. Germline-derived CDR1 and CDR2 are LNHDA and SQIVND (reference sequence). The chain's CDR3 is CASSDRGRVKAFF. CDR3 DNA, as far as it was read: TGTGCCAGCTCTGACAGGGGCCGGGTTAAG.

A word on this clone: The read terminates 3 residues ahead of where the CDR3 ends, so the germline J gene completes it. This sequence joins TRBV7-2 and TRBJ2-4; D is possibly TRBD1 or TRBD2 (7 bases each). The CDR3 sequence is 15 residues long. CDR1 is SGHTA and CDR2 is FQGNSA in the germline V gene. CDR3: CASSLRGGGNYGQYF. The CDR3 DNA, read in part, is TGTGCCAGCAGCCTCAGGGGAGGGGGCAACTATGGT.

The sequenced CDR3 bases are TGTGCCAGCAGCTCCACAGGGCCAGATACG. Its translation: CASSSTGPDT. The CDR3 in full is CASSSTGPDTQYF. The chain links TRBV5-6 to TRBJ2-3, with TRBD1 as a possible D gene (6 bases). The read falls 3 residues short of the CDR3 end, and the missing part is taken from the germline J gene. Germline V lookup: CDR1 SGHDT, CDR2 YYEEEE. This CDR3 comprises 13 residues. The V and J ends lost 3 bases and 4 bases respectively, with 9 bases between them.

Incomplete CDR3 DNA: TGTGCCAGCAGCTTAGGACCTAGCGGCTACTACGAG. This gives the protein CASSLGPSGYYE. The full CDR3 sequence reads CASSLGPSGYYEQYF. V and J are TRBV11-2 and TRBJ2-7; TRBD2 matches 7 bases. The sequenced fragment ends 3 residues before the CDR3 boundary, so the rest is inferred from the germline J gene. Germline V gene lookup returns CDR1 SGHAT and CDR2 FQNNGV. The CDR3 totals 15 residues. Unmatched junction bases numbered 6, after V lost 1 base and J lost 3 bases.

Comments on this clone: The DNA ends 3 residues before the CDR3 does, and the rest of the CDR3 is filled in from the germline J gene. The rearrangement links TRBV19 to TRBJ2-3; tentative D call: TRBD1 (5 bases). Germline loops: CDR1 LNHDA, CDR2 SQIVND (reference sequence). The CDR3 loop spans 14 amino acids. The sequenced CDR3 bases are TGTGCCAGTAAGGGGCCCATGGGGCAAGAGACG. Protein product: CASKGPMGQET. The full CDR3 protein reads CASKGPMGQETQYF.

Worth noting for this clone: The CDR3 extends 3 residues past the end of the read, so its final part is completed from the germline J gene. V and J are TRBV20-1 and TRBJ2-1, with TRBD2 matching over 8 bases. The germline V gene has CDR1 DFQATT and CDR2 SNEGSKA (reference sequence). The CDR3 runs to 15 residues. J gave up 6 bases and V 5 bases, and 12 bases lay outside the gene matches. The CDR3 sequence is CSARGGIQSPNEQFF. Partial CDR3 DNA: TGCAGTGCTCGGGGGGGAATACAGTCCCCCAATGAG.

Worth noting for this clone: The read terminates 3 residues ahead of where the CDR3 ends, so the germline J gene completes it. This chain connects TRBV15 to TRBJ2-3; 12 bases agree with TRBD1. Trimming cost V 5 bases and J 4 bases; bases outside gene matches: 16. Germline CDR1 reads LNHNV; CDR2 reads YYDKDF (reference sequence). The CDR3 has 19 amino acids. The sequenced CDR3 bases are TGTGCCACCAGCTCTCGAAAATCCGGGACAGGGGGCAGGGCAGATACG. It specifies CATSSRKSGTGGRADT. The whole CDR3 protein reads CATSSRKSGTGGRADTQYF.

Of note for this clone: Coverage ceases 3 residues before the CDR3 finishes, and the germline J gene fills in the end. The chain joins TRBV19 to TRBJ2-2; D might be TRBD2 (6 bases). CDR3 length: 16 amino acids. From germline, CDR1 is LNHDA and CDR2 SQIVND (reference sequence). CDR3 region: CASSIGRGGLGEKLFF. CDR3 bases read: TGTGCCAGTAGTATAGGGCGAGGAGGGTTAGGGGAAAAG. Variable domain in full (rest from reference TRBV19 and TRBJ2-2): DGGITQSPKYLFRKEGQNVTLSCEQNLNHDAMYWYRQDPGQGLRLIYYSQIVNDFQKGDIAEGYSVSREKKESFPLTVTSAQKNPTAFYLCASSIGRGGLGEKLFFGEGSRLTVL.

On this clone: The CDR3 end is not reached by the read, which stops 3 residues before it; the germline J gene fills it in. The chain couples TRBV19 to TRBJ1-2; D unclear. Germline V CDR1 and CDR2: LNHDA, SQIVND (reference sequence). This CDR3 spans 13 amino acids. Trimming took 4 bases from V and 5 from J, leaving 11 bases between them. The CDR3 protein is CASSRAVVYGYTF. CDR3 DNA, as far as it was read: TGTGCCAGTAGTAGGGCTGTGGTTTATGGC. Supplemented by reference TRBV19 and TRBJ1-2, the full variable domain reads DGGITQSPKYLFRKEGQNVTLSCEQNLNHDAMYWYRQDPGQGLRLIYYSQIVNDFQKGDIAEGYSVSREKKESFPLTVTSAQKNPTAFYLCASSRAVVYGYTFGSGTRLTVV.

In the case of this clone: The CDR3 goes on 3 residues after the read ends, and that part is filled in from the germline J gene. The chain carries TRBV7-2 and TRBJ2-3, with D unresolved. CDR1 and CDR2 (germline): SGHTA, FQGNSA. The CDR3 covers 12 residues. The CDR3 sequence is CASSFSAETQYF. The DNA read from the CDR3 is TGTGCCAGCAGCTTTAGTGCTGAGACG.

As concerns this clone: The observed sequence ends 3 residues before the CDR3 terminus, with the missing tail filled in from the germline J gene. The chain is built from TRBV2 and TRBJ2-7; D not resolved. From germline, CDR1 is SNHLY and CDR2 FYNNEI. The CDR3 spans 13 residues. The V gene lost 8 bases and the J gene lost 4 bases, with 15 bases spanning the gap. The sequenced part of the CDR3 DNA is TGTGCCAGCCGCCTGAAGGCCGAATACGAG. It is translated as CASRLKAEYE. The entire CDR3 is CASRLKAEYEQYF.

As to this clone: The CDR3 end falls 3 residues outside the read, so it is completed with the germline J gene. The rearrangement links TRBV10-2 to TRBJ2-1, with a tentative D call TRBD2 (5 bases). V was trimmed by 6 bases and J by 1 base, leaving 13 bases between them. Germline values: CDR1 WSHSY, CDR2 SAAADI. CDR3 length equals 15 residues. The CDR3 loop is CASSVASRSYNEQFF. The DNA read from the CDR3 is TGCGCCAGCAGCGTAGCGTCACGTTCCTACAATGAG.